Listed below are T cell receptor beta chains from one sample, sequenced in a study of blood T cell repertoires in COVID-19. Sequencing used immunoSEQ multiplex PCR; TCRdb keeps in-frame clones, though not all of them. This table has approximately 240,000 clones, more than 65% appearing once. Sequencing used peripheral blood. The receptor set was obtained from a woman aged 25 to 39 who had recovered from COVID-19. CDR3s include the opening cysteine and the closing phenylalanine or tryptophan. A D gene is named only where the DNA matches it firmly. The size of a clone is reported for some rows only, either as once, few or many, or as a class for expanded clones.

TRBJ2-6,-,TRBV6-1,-,TGTGCCAGCAGTGGCCGCCCGGACACTTTCTCTGGGGCCAACGTCCTGACTTTC,CASSGRPDTFSGANVLTF
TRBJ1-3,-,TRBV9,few,TGTGCCAGCAGTATTTCAGGGGCCTCTGGAAACACCATATATTTT,CASSISGASGNTIYF
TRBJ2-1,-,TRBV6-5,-,TGTGCCAGCACAGTTGCAGGAAATTCCTACAATGAGCAGTTCTTC,CASTVAGNSYNEQFF
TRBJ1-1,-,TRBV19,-,TGTGCCAGTAGTATAAGGGGCGAAGCTTTCTTT,CASSIRGEAFF
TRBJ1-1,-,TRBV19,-,TGTGCCAGTAGTCCACCCGGGAACACTGAAGCTTTCTTT,CASSPPGNTEAFF
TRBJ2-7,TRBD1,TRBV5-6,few,TGTGCCAGCAGCCCTCGGGACAGGGTTTACGAGCAGTACTTC,CASSPRDRVYEQYF
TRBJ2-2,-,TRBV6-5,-,TGTGCCAGCGCCACAGGGGGGGACACCGGGGAGCTGTTTTTT,CASATGGDTGELFF
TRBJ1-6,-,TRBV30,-,TGTGCCTGGAGCACCCGACAGGTCCGTAATTCACCCCTCCACTTT,CAWSTRQVRNSPLHF
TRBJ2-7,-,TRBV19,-,TGTGCCAGTAGCCTAACAGGGCTCTCCTACGAGCAGTACTTC,CASSLTGLSYEQYF
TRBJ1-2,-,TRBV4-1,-,TGCGCCAGCAGCCAAGGTAGGGGGATCGATGGCTACACCTTC,CASSQGRGIDGYTF
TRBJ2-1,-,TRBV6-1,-,TGTGCCAGCAGTGAATCCGGGGGATACAATGAGCAGTTCTTC,CASSESGGYNEQFF
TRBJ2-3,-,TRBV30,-,TGTGCCTGGAGTCACGGGGAGCCCGAGACGCAGTATTTT,CAWSHGEPETQYF
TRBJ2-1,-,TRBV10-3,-,TGTGCCATCAGTAGGAGCTCCTACAATGAGCAGTTCTTC,CAISRSSYNEQFF
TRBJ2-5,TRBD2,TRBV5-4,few,TGTGCCAGCAGCTTGGTATTAGCGGGAGTTGGAGAGACCCAGTACTTC,CASSLVLAGVGETQYF
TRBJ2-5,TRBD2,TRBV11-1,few,TGTGCCAGCAGCTTAAGGCTAGCGGGACTTAAAGAGACCCAGTACTTC,CASSLRLAGLKETQYF
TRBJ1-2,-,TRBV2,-,TGTGCCAGCAGTGAACCGGGTTGGGGCTACACCTTC,CASSEPGWGYTF
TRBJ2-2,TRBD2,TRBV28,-,TGTGCCAGCACCCGAGCCGGGACTATGAACACCGGGGAGCTGTTTTTT,CASTRAGTMNTGELFF
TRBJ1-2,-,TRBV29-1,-,TGCAGCGTTGAGGGGGGGGCGAACTATGGCTACACCTTC,CSVEGGANYGYTF
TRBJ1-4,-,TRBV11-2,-,TGTGCCAGCAGCCCGGGGGAATGGACTAATGAAAAACTGTTTTTT,CASSPGEWTNEKLFF
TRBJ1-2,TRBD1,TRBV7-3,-,TGTGCCAGCAGCCAGGGACAGGGGAACTATGGCTACACCTTC,CASSQGQGNYGYTF
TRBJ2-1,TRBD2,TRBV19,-,TGTGCCAGTAGTATGACTAGCGGGGGTTACAATGAGCAGTTCTTC,CASSMTSGGYNEQFF
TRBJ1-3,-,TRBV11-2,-,TGTGCCAGCAGCCCCCGGACAGTGTGGGATCTTGCTGGAAACACCATATATTTT,CASSPRTVWDLAGNTIYF
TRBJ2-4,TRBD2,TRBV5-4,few,TGTGCCAGCAGCTCGGGGGGATTCATTACCTTAGCCAAAAACATTCAGTACTTC,CASSSGGFITLAKNIQYF
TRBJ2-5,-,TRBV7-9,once,TGTGCCAGCAGCTTAGCGGGAGTGAACCATTTGCAAGAGACCCAGTACTTC,CASSLAGVNHLQETQYF
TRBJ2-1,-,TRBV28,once,TGTGCCAGCAGTTTATACCGGGGGAACAATGAGCAGTTCTTC,CASSLYRGNNEQFF
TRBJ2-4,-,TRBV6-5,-,TGTGCCAGTCGACGGGATAAAAACATTCAGTACTTC,CASRRDKNIQYF
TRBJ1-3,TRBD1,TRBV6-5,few,TGTGCCATTGGGGACAGCTCTGGAAACACCATATATTTT,CAIGDSSGNTIYF
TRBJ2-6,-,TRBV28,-,TGTGCCAGCAGTTCCTCACACCCCTCTGGGGCCAACGTCCTGACTTTC,CASSSSHPSGANVLTF
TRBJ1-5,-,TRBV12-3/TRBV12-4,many,TGTGCCAGCAGTTTAGGAGGGAGGCCCCAGCATTTT,CASSLGGRPQHF
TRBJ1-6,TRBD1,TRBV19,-,TGTGCCAGTAGCCGGACAGGGGGAATCAATTCACCCCTCCACTTT,CASSRTGGINSPLHF
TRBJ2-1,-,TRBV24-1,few,TGTGCCACCAGTGATTTCGGCGGATACAATGAGCAGTTCTTC,CATSDFGGYNEQFF
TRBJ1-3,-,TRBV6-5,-,TGTGCCAGCAGCTTAACAGGGTCTGGAAACACCATATATTTT,CASSLTGSGNTIYF
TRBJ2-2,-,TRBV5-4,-,TGTGCCAGCAGCTTGCGACAGACTTCGAACACCGGGGAGCTGTTTTTT,CASSLRQTSNTGELFF
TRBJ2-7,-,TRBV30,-,TGTGCCTGGAGTGCTGGGAGCCTAGGTTACGAGCAGTACTTC,CAWSAGSLGYEQYF
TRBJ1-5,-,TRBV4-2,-,TGTGCCAGCAGCCAAGATGGAGGGGGGGATCAGCCCCAGCATTTT,CASSQDGGGDQPQHF